Shown below are 13 T cell receptor beta chains from a single sample sequenced in a study of spatial heterogeneity in lung cancer. TCRdb called the 5' RACE reads again in MiXCR, with one record for every CDR3 protein. The table includes around 87,000 distinct CDR3 sequences, less than 15% detected once. Regarding time point: sample taken at primary tumor resection. Sequencing of whole RNA from tumor, nontumor lung or frozen PBMC involved no sorting. Sequencing was performed on PBMCs, taken at surgery. These receptors all come from a male donor with early-stage non-small cell lung cancer.

The V gene is TRBV7-9, the J gene TRBJ1-1; D is unresolved. Germline CDR1 reads SEHNR; CDR2 reads FQNEAQ (reference sequence). This CDR3 has 13 amino acids. Trimming cost V 3 bases and J 1 base, with 6 bases left between them. CDR3 in amino acids: CASSFEGNTEAFF. In nucleotides, the CDR3 is TGTGCCAGCAGCTTTGAGGGGAACACTGAAGCTTTCTTT.

This clonotype occurred many times. The chain is built from TRBV28 and TRBJ2-7; D uncertain. This CDR3 is 11 amino acids long. The V end lost 3 bases, the J end lost 2 bases, and 2 bases lay between the germline ends. CDR1 is MDHEN and CDR2 is SYDVKM in the germline V gene. The CDR3: CASSLTYEQYF. CDR3 in DNA: TGTGCCAGCAGTTTGACCTACGAGCAGTACTTC.

This clonotype was picked up many times. The rearrangement joins TRBV6-2 or TRBV6-3 to TRBJ1-5; a possible D gene is TRBD1 (5 bases). Germline CDR1 reads MNHEY; CDR2 reads SVGEGT. Between the trimmed V and J ends, which lost 2 bases and 2 bases, there was a span of 10 bases. The length of the CDR3 is 15 residues. DNA of the CDR3: TGTGCCAGCAGTTACGGTGGGGGAGGCAATCAGCCCCAGCATTTT. Protein sequence: CASSYGGGGNQPQHF.

The V and J genes are TRBV19 and TRBJ2-1, with TRBD2 matching over 8 bases. V trimming: 3 bases; J trimming: 7 bases; junction bases outside the gene matches: 8. The CDR3 sequence is 15 residues long. Germline V lookup: CDR1 LNHDA, CDR2 SQIVND (reference sequence). The CDR3 loop reads CASSIVGRASNEQFF. The DNA for the CDR3 is TGTGCCAGTAGTATCGTCGGGAGGGCCTCGAATGAGCAGTTCTTC.

The chain recombines TRBV20-1 with TRBJ1-1; D gene uncertain. Germline V gene data show CDR1 as DFQATT and CDR2 as SNEGSKA (reference sequence). The V end lost 6 bases, the J end lost 0 bases, and 8 bases lay between the germline ends. The CDR3 is 12 amino acids. The CDR3 protein is CSARGMNTEAFF. The CDR3 DNA reads as TGCAGTGCCCGGGGTATGAACACTGAAGCTTTCTTT.

This clonotype was seen a few times. The chain couples TRBV19 to TRBJ1-5; D is possibly TRBD1 (5 bases). The V gene lost 4 bases and the J gene lost 4 bases, with 8 bases spanning the gap. CDR3 length: 13 residues. Germline V gene sequence: CDR1 LNHDA, CDR2 SQIVND (reference sequence). This chain's CDR3 is CASSTDRNQPQHF. CDR3 DNA: TGTGCCAGTAGTACCGACAGAAATCAGCCCCAGCATTTT.

There are a few counts of this clonotype. The chain joins TRBV27 to TRBJ1-1; TRBD1 might be the D (6 bases). The V gene lost 7 bases and the J gene lost 4 bases, with 16 bases spanning the gap. The CDR3 is made up of 14 amino acids. Germline V gene data show CDR1 as MNHEY and CDR2 as SMNVEV (reference sequence). The CDR3 nucleotides are TGTGCCAGCACTCCCACAGGGTCCTCCACTGAAGCTTTCTTT. Its translation: CASTPTGSSTEAFF.

The chain couples TRBV18 to TRBJ2-7; possible D gene TRBD1, 5 bases. CDR3 length: 14 residues. Deletions cut 2 bases from V and 4 bases from J, with 12 bases between. The germline V gene encodes CDR1 KGHSH and CDR2 LQKENI. The CDR3: CASSPGINRYEQYF. The CDR3 region has the DNA TGTGCCAGCTCACCAGGTATTAACAGGTACGAGCAGTACTTC.

This clonotype was detected only a few times. The J gene is TRBJ2-2, the V gene TRBV2; possible D gene TRBD2, 6 bases. Trimming removed 6 bases from V and 0 bases from J, with 8 bases in between. Germline V gives CDR1 SNHLY, CDR2 FYNNEI. CDR3 size: 14 residues. In DNA form, the CDR3 reads TGTGCCAGCAGCTGGACTACGAACACCGGGGAGCTGTTTTTT. This encodes CASSWTTNTGELFF.

This clonotype was detected a few times. The rearrangement joins TRBV7-9 to TRBJ2-7; D is perhaps TRBD1 or TRBD2 (5 bases each). V gave up 3 bases and J gave up 6 bases, with 15 bases separating them. The CDR3 runs to 14 residues. Germline V gene data show CDR1 as SEHNR and CDR2 as FQNEAQ (reference sequence). CDR3 region: CASSFVRGTGEQYF. In nucleotides, the CDR3 is TGTGCCAGCAGCTTTGTCCGGGGCACCGGCGAGCAGTACTTC.

This clonotype has ten or more counts. The CDR3 DNA reads as TGCAGTGCTAGAGATTGGACTAGCGGGACTGTCTACGAGCAGTACTTC. Its protein is CSARDWTSGTVYEQYF. The V call is TRBV20-1, the J call TRBJ2-7; 12 nucleotides agree with TRBD2. The junction had 6 bases not matched to a gene; V was cut back by 0 bases and J by 3 bases. Looked up from germline, CDR1 is DFQATT and CDR2 is SNEGSKA (reference sequence). This CDR3 comprises 16 residues.

The V and J genes are TRBV10-3 and TRBJ2-7, with D possibly called TRBD1 or TRBD2 (5 bases each). There are 15 residues in the CDR3. Germline V lookup: CDR1 ENHRY, CDR2 SYGVKD. V was pared by 10 bases and J by 2 bases, with 21 bases between. The CDR3 DNA is TGTGCCAAATCCGAGGGGCAGGGTGGGACCTACGAGCAGTACTTC. Amino acid sequence: CAKSEGQGGTYEQYF.

The V gene is TRBV30, the J gene TRBJ1-1; D remains unclear. Germline V lookup: CDR1 GTSNPN, CDR2 SVGIG (reference sequence). V lost 4 bases to trimming and J lost 0 bases, with 9 bases between them. This CDR3 has 13 residues. CDR3 bases: TGTGCCTGGATGCAGACCATGAACACTGAAGCTTTCTTT. It codes for CAWMQTMNTEAFF.